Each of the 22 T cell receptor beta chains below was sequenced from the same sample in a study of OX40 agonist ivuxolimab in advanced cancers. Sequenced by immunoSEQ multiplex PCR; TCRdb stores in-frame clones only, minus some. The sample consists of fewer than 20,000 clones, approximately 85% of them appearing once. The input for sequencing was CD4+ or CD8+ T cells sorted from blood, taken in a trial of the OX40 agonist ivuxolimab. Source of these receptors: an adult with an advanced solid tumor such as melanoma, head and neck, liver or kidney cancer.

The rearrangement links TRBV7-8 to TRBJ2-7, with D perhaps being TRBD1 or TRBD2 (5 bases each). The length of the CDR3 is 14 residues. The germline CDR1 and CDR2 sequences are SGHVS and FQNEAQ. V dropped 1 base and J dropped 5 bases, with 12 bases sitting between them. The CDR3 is CASSLDYGDHEQYF. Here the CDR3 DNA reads TGTGCCAGCAGCTTAGACTATGGGGACCACGAGCAGTACTTC.

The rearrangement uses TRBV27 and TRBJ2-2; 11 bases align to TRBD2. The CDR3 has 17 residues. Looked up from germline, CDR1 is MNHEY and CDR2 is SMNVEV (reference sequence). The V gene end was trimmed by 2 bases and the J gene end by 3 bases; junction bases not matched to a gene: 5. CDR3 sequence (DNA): TGTGCCAGCAGTTTACCTGGGACTAGCGGACACACCGGGGAGCTGTTTTTT. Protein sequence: CASSLPGTSGHTGELFF.

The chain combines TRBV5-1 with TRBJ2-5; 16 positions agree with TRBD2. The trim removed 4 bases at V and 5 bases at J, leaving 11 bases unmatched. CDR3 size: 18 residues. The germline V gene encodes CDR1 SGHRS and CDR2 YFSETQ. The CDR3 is CASSAGLAGGRSRETQYF. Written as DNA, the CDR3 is TGCGCCAGCAGCGCGGGACTAGCGGGGGGGCGCTCGAGGGAGACCCAGTACTTC.

In DNA, the CDR3 is TGTGCCAGCAGCAACCGGGAACAGGGGTCAGATACGCAGTATTTT. It translates to CASSNREQGSDTQYF. V usage is TRBV5-4 and J usage is TRBJ2-3; 7 bases line up with TRBD1. The CDR3 is 15 residues long. After removal of 4 bases from V and 4 bases from J, the junction contained 9 bases not matched to a gene. From germline, CDR1 is SGHNT and CDR2 YYREEE (reference sequence).

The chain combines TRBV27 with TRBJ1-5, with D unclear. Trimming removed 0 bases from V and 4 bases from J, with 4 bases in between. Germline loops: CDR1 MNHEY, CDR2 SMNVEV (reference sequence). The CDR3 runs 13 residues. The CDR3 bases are TGTGCCAGCAGTTTATCGGTAAATCAGCCCCAGCATTTT. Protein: CASSLSVNQPQHF.

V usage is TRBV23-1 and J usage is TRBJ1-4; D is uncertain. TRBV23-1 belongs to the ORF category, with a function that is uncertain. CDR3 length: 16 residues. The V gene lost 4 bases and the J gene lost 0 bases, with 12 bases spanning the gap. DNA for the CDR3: TGCGCCAGCAGTCGGTTAAAGGTTACAACTAATGAAAAACTGTTTTTT. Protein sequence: CASSRLKVTTNEKLFF.

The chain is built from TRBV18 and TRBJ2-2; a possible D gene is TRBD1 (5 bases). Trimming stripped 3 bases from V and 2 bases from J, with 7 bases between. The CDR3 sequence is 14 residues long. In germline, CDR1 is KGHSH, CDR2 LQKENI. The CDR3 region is CASSPRENTGELFF. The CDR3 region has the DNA TGTGCCAGCTCACCCAGGGAAAACACCGGGGAGCTGTTTTTT.

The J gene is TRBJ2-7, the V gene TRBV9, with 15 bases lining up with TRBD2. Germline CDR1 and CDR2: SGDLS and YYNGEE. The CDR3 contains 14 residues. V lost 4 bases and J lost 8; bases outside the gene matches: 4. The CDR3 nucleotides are TGTGCCAGCAGCTCTGGGACTAGCGGGGGGCAGCAGTACTTC. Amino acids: CASSSGTSGGQQYF.

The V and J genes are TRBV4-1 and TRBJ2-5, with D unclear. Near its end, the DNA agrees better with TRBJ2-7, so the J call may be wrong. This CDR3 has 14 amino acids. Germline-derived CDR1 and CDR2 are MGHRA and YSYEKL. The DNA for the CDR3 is TGCGCCAGCAGCCAAAGGTCGGCAACCTACGAGCAGTACTTC. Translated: CASSQRSATYEQYF.

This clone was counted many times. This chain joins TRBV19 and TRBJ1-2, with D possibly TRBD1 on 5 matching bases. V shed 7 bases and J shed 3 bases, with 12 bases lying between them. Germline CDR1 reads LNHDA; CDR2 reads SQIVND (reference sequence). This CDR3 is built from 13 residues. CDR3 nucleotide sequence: TGTGCCAGTAATCCAGGGTCCCACTATGGCTACACCTTC. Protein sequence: CASNPGSHYGYTF.

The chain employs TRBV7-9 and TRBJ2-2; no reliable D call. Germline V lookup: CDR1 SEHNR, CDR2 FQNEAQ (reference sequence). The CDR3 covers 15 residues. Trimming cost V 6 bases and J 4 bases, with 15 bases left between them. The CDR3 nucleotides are TGTGCCAGCAGAACCCGGGTCGTGCCCACCGGGGAGCTGTTTTTT. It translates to CASRTRVVPTGELFF.

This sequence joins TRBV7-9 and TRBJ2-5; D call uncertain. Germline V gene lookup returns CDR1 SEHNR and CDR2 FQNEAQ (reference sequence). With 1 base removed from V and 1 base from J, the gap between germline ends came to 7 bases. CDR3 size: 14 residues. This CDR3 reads CASSLVGPQETQYF. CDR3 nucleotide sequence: TGTGCCAGCAGCTTAGTGGGTCCCCAAGAGACCCAGTACTTC.

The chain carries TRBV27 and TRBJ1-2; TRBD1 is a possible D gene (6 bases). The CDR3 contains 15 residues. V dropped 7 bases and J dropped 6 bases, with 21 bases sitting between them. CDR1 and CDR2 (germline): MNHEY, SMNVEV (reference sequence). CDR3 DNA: TGTGCCAGCACCCCACGGGGCGGGGGCTTGAATGGCTACACCTTC. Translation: CASTPRGGGLNGYTF.

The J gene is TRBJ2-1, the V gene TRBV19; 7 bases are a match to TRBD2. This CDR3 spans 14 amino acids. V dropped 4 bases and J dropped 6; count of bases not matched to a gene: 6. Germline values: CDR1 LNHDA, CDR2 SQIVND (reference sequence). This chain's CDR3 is CASSSRLAFNEQFF. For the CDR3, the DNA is TGTGCCAGTAGTAGCCGACTAGCATTCAATGAGCAGTTCTTC.

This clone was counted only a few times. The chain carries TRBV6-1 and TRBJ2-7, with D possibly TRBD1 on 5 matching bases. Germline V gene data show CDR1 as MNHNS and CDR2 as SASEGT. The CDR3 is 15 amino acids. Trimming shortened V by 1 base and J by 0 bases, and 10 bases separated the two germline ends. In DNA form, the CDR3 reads TGTGCCAGCAGTGAAGAGTGGGGCCGCTCCTACGAGCAGTACTTC. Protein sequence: CASSEEWGRSYEQYF.

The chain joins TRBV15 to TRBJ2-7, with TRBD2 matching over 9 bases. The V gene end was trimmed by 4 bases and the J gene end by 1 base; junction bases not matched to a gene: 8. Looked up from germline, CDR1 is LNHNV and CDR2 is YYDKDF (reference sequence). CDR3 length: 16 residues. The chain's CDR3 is CATSTLGTSRSYEQYF. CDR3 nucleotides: TGTGCCACCAGCACCCTTGGGACTAGCCGATCCTACGAGCAGTACTTC.

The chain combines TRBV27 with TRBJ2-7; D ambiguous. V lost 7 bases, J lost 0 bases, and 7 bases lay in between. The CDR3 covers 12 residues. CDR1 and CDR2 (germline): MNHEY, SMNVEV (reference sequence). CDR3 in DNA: TGTGCCAGCATGAACGTCTCCTACGAGCAGTACTTC. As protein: CASMNVSYEQYF.

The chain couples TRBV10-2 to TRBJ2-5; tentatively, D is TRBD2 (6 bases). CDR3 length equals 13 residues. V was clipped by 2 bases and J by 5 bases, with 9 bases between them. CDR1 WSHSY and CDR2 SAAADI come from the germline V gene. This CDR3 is CASSEEAGETQYF. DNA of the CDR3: TGCGCCAGCAGTGAGGAGGCGGGGGAGACCCAGTACTTC.

The DNA for the CDR3 is TGTGCCAGCACGGGGACCGGGATGGCTGAAGCTTTCTTT. Its translation is CASTGTGMAEAFF. The rearrangement links TRBV11-2 to TRBJ1-1, with D possibly TRBD1 on 5 matching bases. V dropped 7 bases and J dropped 6 bases, with 15 bases sitting between them. The CDR3 totals 13 residues. Germline assignment: CDR1 SGHAT and CDR2 FQNNGV.

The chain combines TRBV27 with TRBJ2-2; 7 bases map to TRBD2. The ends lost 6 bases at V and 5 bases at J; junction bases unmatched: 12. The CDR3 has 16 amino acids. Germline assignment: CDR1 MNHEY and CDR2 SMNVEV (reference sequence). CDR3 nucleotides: TGTGCCAGCAGCCAAAGGGTGGGAGGGCCGACCGGGGAGCTGTTTTTT. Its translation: CASSQRVGGPTGELFF.

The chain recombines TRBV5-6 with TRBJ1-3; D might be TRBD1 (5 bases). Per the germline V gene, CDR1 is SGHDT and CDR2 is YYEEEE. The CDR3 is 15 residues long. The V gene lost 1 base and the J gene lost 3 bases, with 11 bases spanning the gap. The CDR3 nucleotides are TGTGCCAGCAGCTTGAATCGGGGCTTTGGAAACACCATATATTTT. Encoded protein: CASSLNRGFGNTIYF.

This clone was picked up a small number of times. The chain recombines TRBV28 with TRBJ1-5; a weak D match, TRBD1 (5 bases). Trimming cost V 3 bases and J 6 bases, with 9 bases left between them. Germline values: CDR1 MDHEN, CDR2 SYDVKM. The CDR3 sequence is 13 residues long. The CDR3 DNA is TGTGCCAGCAGTTTGGGGGGGTCTCAGCCCCAGCATTTT. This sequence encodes CASSLGGSQPQHF.